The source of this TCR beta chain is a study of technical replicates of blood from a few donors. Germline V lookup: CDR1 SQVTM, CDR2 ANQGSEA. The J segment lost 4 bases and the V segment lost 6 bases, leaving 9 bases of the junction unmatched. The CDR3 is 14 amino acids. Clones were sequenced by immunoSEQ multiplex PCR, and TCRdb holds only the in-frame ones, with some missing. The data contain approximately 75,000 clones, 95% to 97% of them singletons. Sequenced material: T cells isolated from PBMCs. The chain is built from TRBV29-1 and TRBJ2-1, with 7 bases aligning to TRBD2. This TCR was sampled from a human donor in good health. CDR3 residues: CSVLERESYNEQFF. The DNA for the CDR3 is TGCAGCGTCTTAGAGCGGGAATCTTACAATGAGCAGTTCTTC.